This T cell receptor beta chain appears in the sequencing data of a study of T cells in Graves' hyperthyroidism and ophthalmopathy. Clinical Activity Scores of at least 3, NOSPECS grades of at least 4 and durations under 3 months characterized ophthalmopathy patients. Uncontrolled infection, other autoimmune disease, pregnancy or lactation excluded patients. Together with thyroid ultrasound, orbital computed tomography, serum thyroxine and TRAb, clinical symptoms were used for diagnoses. V shed 6 bases and J shed 0 bases, with 12 bases lying between them. The CDR3 totals 14 residues. The germline CDR1 and CDR2 sequences are DFQATT and SNEGSKA (reference sequence). RNA transcripts provided the source from which TCR beta CDR3 regions were amplified. HTBI primers were used for first-round RT-PCR of the TCR CDR3. One entry per CDR3 protein, called by TCRdb with MiXCR from the multiplex PCR reads. The table has some 580,000 distinct CDR3 sequences, 16% seen once.

The sample holds many counts of this clonotype. The receptor was isolated from a woman in her 40s with Graves' ophthalmopathy. Material: blood. This sequence joins TRBV20-1 and TRBJ2-1; no clear D. In DNA form, the CDR3 reads TGCAGTGCCCAGAGGTCTAGCTCCTACAATGAGCAGTTCTTC. Amino acid sequence: CSAQRSSSYNEQFF.